Below, 14 T cell receptor beta chains from the same sample are listed, as sequenced in a study of CD8+ T cells in alopecia areata. Sequencing relied on a cDNA template that was reverse transcribed from extracted RNA. Here immunoSEQ multiplex PCR was the method, and the copy in TCRdb shows in-frame clones only, minus some. The record shows around 110,000 clones for this sample, with no singletons present. Specimen: lesional skin. Receptor source: a C3H/HeJ mouse with alopecia areata. MHC haplotype of the strain: H2-k.

As concerns this clone: The gene names given are mouse names. The missing CDR3 end, 4 residues past where the read stops, is filled in from the germline J gene. The chain couples TRBV13-3 to TRBJ2-7; 8 nucleotides agree with TRBD1. In germline, CDR1 is NNHDY, CDR2 SYVADS. The CDR3 has 14 residues. The sequenced part of the CDR3 DNA is TGTGCCAGCAGTGAACGCCAGGGGGCGGAT. Translating gives CASSERQGAD. The full CDR3 protein reads CASSERQGADEQYF.

This clone turned up a few times. Mouse germline and gene names are used. The sequenced fragment ends 4 residues before the CDR3 boundary, so the rest is inferred from the germline J gene. This chain links TRBV13-1 with TRBJ2-7, with TRBD1 matching over 9 bases. Germline V gene data show CDR1 as NSHNY and CDR2 as SYGAGN. V dropped 0 bases and J dropped 3; count of bases not matched to a gene: 4. The CDR3 covers 15 residues. CDR3 bases read: TGTGCCAGCAGTGATGTGGGACAGGGCTACTAT. It codes for CASSDVGQGYY. The entire CDR3 sequence reads CASSDVGQGYYEQYF.

This clone was counted between two and nine times. The genes are named according to mouse. The CDR3 extends 4 residues past the end of the read, so its final part is completed from the germline J gene. The gene calls are TRBV13-3 and TRBJ2-7, with 8 bases fitting TRBD2. This CDR3 contains 13 residues. Germline lookup yields CDR1 NNHDY and CDR2 SYVADS. The sequenced CDR3 bases are TGTGCCAGCACCCTCCTGGGGGGTTAT. Translated: CASTLLGGY. The CDR3, in full, reads CASTLLGGYEQYF.

This clone was counted between two and nine times. Mouse gene names and germline throughout. The sequence runs out 4 residues before the end of the CDR3; the remainder is reconstructed from the germline J gene. The rearrangement links TRBV1 to TRBJ2-5; 9 nucleotides match TRBD1. CDR3 length: 17 residues. CDR1 and CDR2 from the germline V gene are NSQYPW and LRSPGD (reference sequence). V shed 0 bases, J shed 1 base, and the junction held 5 bases outside the gene matches. The CDR3 spells CTCSAEGQGGDQDTQYF. Partial CDR3 DNA: TGCACCTGCAGTGCAGAGGGACAGGGAGGGGACCAAGAC.

Details on this clone: The listed genes are named as in mouse. Coverage ceases 4 residues before the CDR3 finishes, and the germline J gene fills in the end. The rearrangement uses TRBV17 and TRBJ2-1; possibly TRBD2 for D (6 bases). This CDR3 is built from 12 residues. Trimming took off 6 bases at V and 4 bases at J, with 7 bases between the two ends. Germline V gene lookup returns CDR1 MNHDT and CDR2 YYDKIL. The CDR3 bases that were read are TGTGCTAGCAGGACTGGTTATGCT. It encodes CASRTGYA. The whole CDR3 protein reads CASRTGYAEQFF.

Concerning this clone: The germline and genes are mouse ones. Read data end 4 residues before the CDR3 end; the end is taken from the germline J gene. Within the sample, other DNA sequences also encode this same CDR3. V gene TRBV19 combines with J gene TRBJ2-3; D is possibly TRBD1 (5 bases). The CDR3 has 13 residues. Germline V gene data show CDR1 as FNHDT and CDR2 as SITEND (reference sequence). The V end lost 3 bases, the J end lost 0 bases, and 5 bases lay between the germline ends. The part of the CDR3 DNA that was read is TGTGCCAGCAGTAGACAGAGTGCAGAA. Amino acid sequence: CASSRQSAE. The full CDR3 reads CASSRQSAETLYF.

There are a few counts of this clone. The genes and germline here are from mouse. With the read ending 4 residues before the CDR3 end, the germline J gene is used to fill in that end. This chain joins TRBV13-1 and TRBJ2-7, with 8 bases fitting TRBD1. The V gene's germline CDR1 is NSHNY and CDR2 SYGAGN. The length of the CDR3 is 13 residues. CDR3 bases read: TGTGCCAGCAGTCGAGGACAGGGATAT. It yields the protein CASSRGQGY. From start to end, the CDR3 is CASSRGQGYEQYF.

This clone showed up just a few times. Mouse gene names apply. CDR3 DNA (partial): TGTGCCAGCAGGCCCGGGACAGAGAACGAA. It specifies CASRPGTENE. The entire CDR3 is CASRPGTENERLFF. This rearrangement joins TRBV13-3 to TRBJ1-4; 7 bases match TRBD1. The read halts 4 residues ahead of the CDR3 end, with the missing end drawn from the germline J gene. V dropped 5 bases and J dropped 5; count of bases not matched to a gene: 6. In germline, CDR1 is NNHDY, CDR2 SYVADS. The CDR3 runs 14 residues.

This clone has a handful of counts. Mouse gene names and germline throughout. The read comes to an end 4 residues before the CDR3 does, leaving the germline J gene to fill in the end. The J gene is TRBJ2-1, the V gene TRBV13-2, with D possibly being TRBD1 (6 bases). There are 16 residues in the CDR3. V shed 3 bases and J shed 1 base, with 14 bases lying between them. The V gene's germline CDR1 is NNHNN and CDR2 SYGAGS (reference sequence). CDR3 protein: CASGASPGQNYAEQFF. CDR3 DNA (partial): TGTGCCAGCGGTGCGTCACCGGGACAAAACTATGCT.

Worth noting for this clone: TCRdb's protein and the DNA translation differ at residue 12; the protein here comes from the DNA. Germline and genes here are mouse. The read halts 3 residues ahead of the CDR3 end, with the missing end drawn from the germline J gene. The chain uses TRBV14 and TRBJ1-6; D call uncertain. TRBJ1-6 falls under the ORF class, with uncertain function. Germline V CDR1 and CDR2: SGHDT, FRDEAV. The V and J ends lost 5 bases and 0 bases respectively, with 9 bases between them. This CDR3 region has 15 residues. The DNA read from the CDR3 is TGTGCCAGCAGCAACGACAATTCCTATAATTCGCCC. This translates into CASSNDNSYNSP. The CDR3 in full is CASSNDNSYNSPLYF.

Notes on this clone: The genes are named according to mouse. Coverage ceases 4 residues before the CDR3 finishes, and the germline J gene fills in the end. J is TRBJ1-2 and V is TRBV13-3; D unresolved. The CDR3 has 13 amino acids. The ends were cut back, 4 bases at V and 0 bases at J, with 7 bases in the middle. Germline CDR1 NNHDY, CDR2 SYVADS. This CDR3 is CASSSQTNSDYTF. Incomplete CDR3 DNA: TGTGCCAGCAGTTCTCAGACAAACTCC.

This clone was counted many times. Gene names and germline match the mouse. The CDR3 end falls 4 residues outside the read, so it is completed with the germline J gene. This sample includes further DNA sequences coding for the same CDR3. The rearrangement uses TRBV13-3 and TRBJ2-1; 10 positions agree with TRBD1. The CDR3 is 15 residues long. Germline V gene lookup returns CDR1 NNHDY and CDR2 SYVADS. V was pared by 5 bases and J by 1 base, with 3 bases of the junction left unmatched. The CDR3: CASSAGQGNYAEQFF. The sequenced part of the CDR3 DNA is TGTGCCAGCAGCGCGGGACAGGGGAACTATGCT.

This clone was counted at least ten times. Any gene name here is a mouse gene name. The sequence runs out 4 residues before the end of the CDR3; the remainder is reconstructed from the germline J gene. The genes are TRBV13-3 and TRBJ2-1; 11 nucleotides agree with TRBD2. The CDR3 length is 14 residues. Germline CDR1 is NNHDY and CDR2 is SYVADS. The CDR3 here is CASSGTGGRAEQFF. The sequenced part of the CDR3 DNA is TGTGCCAGCAGTGGGACTGGGGGGCGGGCT.

This clone was seen a few times. Germline and genes: mouse. The observed sequence ends 4 residues before the CDR3 terminus, with the missing tail filled in from the germline J gene. The J gene is TRBJ2-5, the V gene TRBV13-3, with 11 nucleotides matching TRBD2. Germline V lookup: CDR1 NNHDY, CDR2 SYVADS. The CDR3 is made up of 15 amino acids. CDR3 bases read: TGTGCCAGCAGCAACTGGGGGGGCGAGGAAGAC. This translates into CASSNWGGEED. The entire CDR3 sequence reads CASSNWGGEEDTQYF.